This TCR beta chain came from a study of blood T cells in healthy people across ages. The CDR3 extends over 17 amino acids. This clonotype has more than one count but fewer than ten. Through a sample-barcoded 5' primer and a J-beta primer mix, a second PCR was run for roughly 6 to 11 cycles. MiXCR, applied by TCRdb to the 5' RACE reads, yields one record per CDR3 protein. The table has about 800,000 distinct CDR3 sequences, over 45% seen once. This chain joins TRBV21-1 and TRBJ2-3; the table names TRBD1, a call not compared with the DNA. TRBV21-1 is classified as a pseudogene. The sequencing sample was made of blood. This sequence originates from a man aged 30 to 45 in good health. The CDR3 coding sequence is TGTGCCAGCAGCAAAGGCCCCGACAGGTACCTCACAGATACGCAGTATTTT. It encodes CASSKGPDRYLTDTQYF.